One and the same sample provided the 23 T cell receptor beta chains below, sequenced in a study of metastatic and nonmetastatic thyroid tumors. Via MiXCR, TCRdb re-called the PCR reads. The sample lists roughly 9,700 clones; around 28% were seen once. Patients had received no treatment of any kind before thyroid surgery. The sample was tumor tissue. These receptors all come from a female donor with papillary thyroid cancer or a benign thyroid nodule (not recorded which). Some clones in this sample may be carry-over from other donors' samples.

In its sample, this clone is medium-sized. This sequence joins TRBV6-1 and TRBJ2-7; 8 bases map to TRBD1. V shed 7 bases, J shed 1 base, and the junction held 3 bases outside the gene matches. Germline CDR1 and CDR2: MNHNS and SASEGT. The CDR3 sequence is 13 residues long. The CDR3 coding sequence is TGTGCCAGCAAGCGGACAGGGTCCTACGAGCAGTACTTC. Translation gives CASKRTGSYEQYF.

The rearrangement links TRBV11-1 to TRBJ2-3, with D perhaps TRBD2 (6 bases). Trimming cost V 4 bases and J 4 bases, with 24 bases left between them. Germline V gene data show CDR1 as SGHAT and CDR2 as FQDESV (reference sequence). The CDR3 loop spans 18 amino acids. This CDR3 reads CASSSPRDGGVMADTQYF. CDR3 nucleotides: TGTGCCAGCAGCTCCCCACGTGACGGGGGAGTTATGGCAGATACGCAGTATTTT.

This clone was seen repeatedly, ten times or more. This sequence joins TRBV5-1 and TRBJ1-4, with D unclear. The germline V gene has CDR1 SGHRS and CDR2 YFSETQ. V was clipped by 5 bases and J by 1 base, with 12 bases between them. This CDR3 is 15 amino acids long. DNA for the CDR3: TGCGCCAGCAGTCCCGAAGCTCAAACTAATGAAAAACTGTTTTTT. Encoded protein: CASSPEAQTNEKLFF.

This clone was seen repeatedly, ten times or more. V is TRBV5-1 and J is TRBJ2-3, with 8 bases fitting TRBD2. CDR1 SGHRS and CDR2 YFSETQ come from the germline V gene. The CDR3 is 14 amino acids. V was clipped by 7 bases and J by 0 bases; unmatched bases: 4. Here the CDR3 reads CASAASGSTDTQYF. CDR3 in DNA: TGCGCCAGCGCAGCTAGCGGGAGCACAGATACGCAGTATTTT.

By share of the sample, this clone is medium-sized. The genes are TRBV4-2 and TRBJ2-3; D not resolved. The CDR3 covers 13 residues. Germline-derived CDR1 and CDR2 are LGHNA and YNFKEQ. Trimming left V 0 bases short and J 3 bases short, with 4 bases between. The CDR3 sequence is CASSQESTDTQYF. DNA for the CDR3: TGTGCCAGCAGCCAAGAATCAACAGATACGCAGTATTTT.

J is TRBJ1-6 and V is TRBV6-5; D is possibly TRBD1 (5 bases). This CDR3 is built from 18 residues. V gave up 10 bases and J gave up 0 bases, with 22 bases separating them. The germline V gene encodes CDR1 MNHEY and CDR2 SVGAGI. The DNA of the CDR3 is TGTGCCACCAGGGTGCAAACAGGCGCCAGCTCCTATAATTCACCCCTCCACTTT. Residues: CATRVQTGASSYNSPLHF.

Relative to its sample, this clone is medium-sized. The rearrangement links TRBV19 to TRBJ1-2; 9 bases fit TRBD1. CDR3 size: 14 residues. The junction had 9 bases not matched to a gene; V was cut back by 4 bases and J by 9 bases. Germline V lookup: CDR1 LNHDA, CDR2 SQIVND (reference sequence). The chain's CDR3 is CASSTRDREKSYTF. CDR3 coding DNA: TGTGCCAGTAGTACCCGGGACAGGGAAAAAAGCTACACCTTC.

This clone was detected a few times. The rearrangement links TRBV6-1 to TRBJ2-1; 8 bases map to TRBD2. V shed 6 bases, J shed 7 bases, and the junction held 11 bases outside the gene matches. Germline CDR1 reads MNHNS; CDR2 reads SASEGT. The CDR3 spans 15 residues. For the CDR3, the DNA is TGTGCCAGCAGCCTACTAGCGGAGTATTATAATGAGCAGTTCTTC. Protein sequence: CASSLLAEYYNEQFF.

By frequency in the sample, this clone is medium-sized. This CDR3 reads CASRTTGGELFF. In DNA form, the CDR3 reads TGTGCCAGCAGGACCACGGGCGGGGAGCTGTTTTTT. This rearrangement joins TRBV2 to TRBJ2-2, with D uncertain. The germline V gene encodes CDR1 SNHLY and CDR2 FYNNEI. The CDR3 runs 12 residues. V lost 6 bases, J lost 7 bases, and 9 bases lay in between.

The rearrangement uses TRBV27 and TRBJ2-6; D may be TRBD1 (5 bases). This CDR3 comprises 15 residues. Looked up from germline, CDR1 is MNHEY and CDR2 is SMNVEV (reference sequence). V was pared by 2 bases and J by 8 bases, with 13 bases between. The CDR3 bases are TGTGCCAGCAGTTTAACAGGTGACGGGTCCAACGTCCTGACTTTC. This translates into CASSLTGDGSNVLTF.

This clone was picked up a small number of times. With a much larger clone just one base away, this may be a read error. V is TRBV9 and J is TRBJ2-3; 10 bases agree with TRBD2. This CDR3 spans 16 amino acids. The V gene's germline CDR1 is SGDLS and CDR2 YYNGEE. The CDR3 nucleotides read TGTGTCAGCAGCGGACTAGCGGAGATCAGCACAGATACGCAGTATTTT. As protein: CVSSGLAEISTDTQYF. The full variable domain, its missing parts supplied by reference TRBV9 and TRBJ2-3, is DSGVTQTPKHLITATGQRVTLRCSPRSGDLSVYWYQQSLDQGLQFLIQYYNGEERAKGNILERFSAQQFPDLHSELNLSSLELGDSALYFCVSSGLAEISTDTQYFGPGTRLTVL.

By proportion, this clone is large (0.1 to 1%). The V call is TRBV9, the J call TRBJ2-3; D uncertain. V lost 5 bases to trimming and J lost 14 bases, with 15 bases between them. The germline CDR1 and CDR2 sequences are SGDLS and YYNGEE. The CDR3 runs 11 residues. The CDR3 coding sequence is TGTGCCAGCAGTGACCCGAAAGGGCTGTATTTT. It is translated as CASSDPKGLYF.

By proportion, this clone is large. CDR3: CASSQVIMGGQNSPLHF. DNA of the CDR3: TGCGCCAGCAGCCAAGTTATTATGGGGGGGCAGAATTCACCCCTCCACTTT. The chain links TRBV4-3 to TRBJ1-6; D might be TRBD1 (6 bases). Trimming stripped 1 base from V and 7 bases from J, with 17 bases between. The V gene's germline CDR1 is LGHNA and CDR2 YSLEER. The CDR3 contains 17 residues.

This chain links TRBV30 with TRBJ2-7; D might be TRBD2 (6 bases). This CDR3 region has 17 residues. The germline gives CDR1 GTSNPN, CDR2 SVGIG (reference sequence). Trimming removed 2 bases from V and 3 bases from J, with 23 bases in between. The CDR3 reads CAWSRSGGKVSYYEQYF. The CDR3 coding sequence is TGTGCCTGGAGTCGTAGCGGAGGAAAGGTCTCCTACTACGAGCAGTACTTC.

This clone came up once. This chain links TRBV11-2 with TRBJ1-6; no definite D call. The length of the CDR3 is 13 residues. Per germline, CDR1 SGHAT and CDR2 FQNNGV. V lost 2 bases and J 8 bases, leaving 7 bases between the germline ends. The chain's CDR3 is CASSLLRDSPLHF. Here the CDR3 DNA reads TGTGCCAGCAGCTTATTAAGGGATTCACCCCTCCACTTT.

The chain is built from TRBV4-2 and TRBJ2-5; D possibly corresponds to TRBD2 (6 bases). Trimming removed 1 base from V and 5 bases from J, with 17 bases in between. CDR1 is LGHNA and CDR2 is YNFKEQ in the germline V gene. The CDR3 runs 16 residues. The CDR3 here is CASSQGPGLAGETQYF. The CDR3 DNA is TGTGCCAGCAGCCAAGGCCCGGGTCTCGCGGGGGAGACCCAGTACTTC.

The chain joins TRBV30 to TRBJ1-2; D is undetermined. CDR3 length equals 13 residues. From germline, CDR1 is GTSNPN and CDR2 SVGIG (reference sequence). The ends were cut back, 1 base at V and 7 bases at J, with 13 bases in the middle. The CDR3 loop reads CAWSGGSRLGYTF. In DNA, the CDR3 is TGTGCCTGGAGTGGTGGGTCCCGTCTTGGCTACACCTTC.

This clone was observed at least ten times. CDR3 in DNA: TGCAGTGCTCAGCAGGGGGCGACCAAAAACATTCAGTACTTC. Translating it yields CSAQQGATKNIQYF. The rearrangement joins TRBV20-1 to TRBJ2-4; 8 nucleotides align to TRBD1. The CDR3 extends over 14 amino acids. V shed 5 bases and J 2 bases; nucleotides not matched to a gene: 5. The germline V gene has CDR1 DFQATT and CDR2 SNEGSKA (reference sequence).

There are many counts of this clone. For the CDR3, the DNA is TGTGCCAGCAGCCCCTACGGGACTAGCGGGACTAATGAGCAGTTCTTC. It yields the protein CASSPYGTSGTNEQFF. The chain combines TRBV7-8 with TRBJ2-1, with 13 bases that match TRBD2. Germline CDR1 is SGHVS and CDR2 is FQNEAQ. The CDR3 has 16 residues. Trimming took 5 bases from V and 7 from J; bases not matched to a gene: 8.

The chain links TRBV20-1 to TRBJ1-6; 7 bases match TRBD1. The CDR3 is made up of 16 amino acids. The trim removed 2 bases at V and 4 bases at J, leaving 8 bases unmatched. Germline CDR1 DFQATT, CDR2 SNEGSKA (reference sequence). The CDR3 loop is CSARPLLQGYNSPLHF. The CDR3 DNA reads TGCAGTGCTAGACCCTTGCTACAGGGGTATAATTCACCCCTCCACTTT.

In DNA form, the CDR3 reads TGTGCCAGCAGTTCGGGACAGGGGAGGAGAGGCTACACCTTC. It specifies CASSSGQGRRGYTF. The genes are TRBV27 and TRBJ1-2; 10 nucleotides line up with TRBD1. The CDR3 loop spans 14 amino acids. CDR1 MNHEY and CDR2 SMNVEV come from the germline V gene (reference sequence). The V gene end was trimmed by 4 bases and the J gene end by 8 bases; junction bases not matched to a gene: 7.

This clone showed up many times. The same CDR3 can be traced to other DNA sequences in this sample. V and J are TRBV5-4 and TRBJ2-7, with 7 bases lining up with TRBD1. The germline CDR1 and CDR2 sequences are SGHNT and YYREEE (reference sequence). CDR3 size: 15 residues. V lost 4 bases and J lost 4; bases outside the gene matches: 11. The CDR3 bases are TGTGCCAGCAGCCCGACAGGGACCCGGGCGTACGAGCAGTACTTC. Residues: CASSPTGTRAYEQYF.

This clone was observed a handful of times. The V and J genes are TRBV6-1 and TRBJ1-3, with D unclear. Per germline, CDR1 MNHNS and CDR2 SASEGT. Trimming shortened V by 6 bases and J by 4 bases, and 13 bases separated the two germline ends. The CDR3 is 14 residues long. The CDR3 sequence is CASSPLNMGNTIYF. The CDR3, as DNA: TGTGCCAGCAGCCCCTTAAATATGGGAAACACCATATATTTT.